The table lists the clone carrying this T cell receptor (beta chain) with many counts. Antigen specificity is unknown. The treatment denotes: oral pan-JAK inhibitor, 5-10 mg twice daily. These data come from a study of CD8+ T cells in alopecia areata. Looking at the study overall: Those treated were given oral tofacitinib at 5 to 10 mg twice daily. Broader study findings: It was observed that many expanded lesional clones persisted in scalp and blood during tofacitinib. Tofacitinib delivered significant drops in scalp clonality and in expanded CD8+ clones among the top 100.

TCR sequencing used cDNA made by reverse transcription of extracted RNA. Assay: immunoSEQ multiplex PCR; the TCRdb copy retains only in-frame clones and omits some. The table lists 180,000 or so clones, 55% to 75% of them singletons. Trimming stripped 4 bases from V and 1 base from J, with 18 bases between. Germline V gene sequence: CDR1 SGHKS, CDR2 YYEKEE (reference sequence). The CDR3 spans 17 residues. The genes are TRBV5-5 and TRBJ1-5, with TRBD1 as a possible D gene (5 bases). The input for sequencing was CD4+ T cells sorted from blood, taken at week 24, from a patient treated with tofacitinib. This clonotype was sampled from a human donor with alopecia areata. The chain's CDR3 is CASSDLGAGTSNQPQHF. CDR3 nucleotides: TGTGCCAGCAGCGATCTCGGGGCAGGGACGAGCAATCAGCCCCAGCATTTT.